This T cell receptor beta chain appears in the sequencing data of a study of blood T cell repertoires in COVID-19. Background on the study: The cDNA or gDNA used as material had been derived from T cells, B-cell-depleted T cells, or PBMCs.

In the study's own analysis: Amplification of reference gene primers provided the estimated nucleated cell counts. Sequenced by immunoSEQ multiplex PCR; TCRdb stores in-frame clones only, minus some. The DNA was the basis for D and trimming; V, J and clone size are from that table. Of about 160,000 clones listed, 65% to 90% are singletons. Per germline, CDR1 SGHVS and CDR2 FQNEAQ. The CDR3 contains 15 residues. Trimming cost V 4 bases and J 3 bases, with 12 bases left between them. This chain links TRBV7-8 with TRBJ2-2, with TRBD1 as a possible D gene (6 bases). The sequenced material came from peripheral blood. The clonotype originates from a man between 65 and 85 years old with acute or convalescent COVID-19. CDR3 DNA: TGTGCCAGCAGCTCCAGGGGAAGGGACACCGGGGAGCTGTTTTTT. It encodes CASSSRGRDTGELFF.